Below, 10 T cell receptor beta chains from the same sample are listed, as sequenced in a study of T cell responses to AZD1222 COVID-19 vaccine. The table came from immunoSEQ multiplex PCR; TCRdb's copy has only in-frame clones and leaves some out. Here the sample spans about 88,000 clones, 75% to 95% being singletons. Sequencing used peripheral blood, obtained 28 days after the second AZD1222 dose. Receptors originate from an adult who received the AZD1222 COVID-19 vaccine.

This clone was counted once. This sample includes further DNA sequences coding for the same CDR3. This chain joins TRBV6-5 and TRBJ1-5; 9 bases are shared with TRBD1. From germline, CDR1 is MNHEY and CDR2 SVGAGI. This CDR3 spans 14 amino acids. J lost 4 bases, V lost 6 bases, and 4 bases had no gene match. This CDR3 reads CASSLGTGNQPQHF. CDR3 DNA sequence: TGTGCCAGCAGCCTCGGGACAGGGAATCAGCCCCAGCATTTT.

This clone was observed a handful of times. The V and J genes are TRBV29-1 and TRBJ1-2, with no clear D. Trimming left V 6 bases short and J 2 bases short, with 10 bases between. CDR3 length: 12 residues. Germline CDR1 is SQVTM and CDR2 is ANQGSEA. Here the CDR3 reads CSVRTENYGYTF. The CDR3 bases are TGCAGCGTCCGTACAGAGAACTATGGCTACACCTTC.

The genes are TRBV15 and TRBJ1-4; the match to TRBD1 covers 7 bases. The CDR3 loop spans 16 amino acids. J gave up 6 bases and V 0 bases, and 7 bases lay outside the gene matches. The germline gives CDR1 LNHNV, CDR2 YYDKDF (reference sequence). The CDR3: CATSRDLGQVDEKLFF. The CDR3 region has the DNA TGTGCCACCAGCAGAGATCTCGGACAGGTGGATGAAAAACTGTTTTTT.

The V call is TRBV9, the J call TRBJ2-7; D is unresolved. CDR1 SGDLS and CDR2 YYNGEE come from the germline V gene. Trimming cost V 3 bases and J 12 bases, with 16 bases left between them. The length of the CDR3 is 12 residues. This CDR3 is CASSDEAGVVYF. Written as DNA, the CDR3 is TGTGCCAGCAGCGACGAGGCCGGAGTTGTGTACTTC.

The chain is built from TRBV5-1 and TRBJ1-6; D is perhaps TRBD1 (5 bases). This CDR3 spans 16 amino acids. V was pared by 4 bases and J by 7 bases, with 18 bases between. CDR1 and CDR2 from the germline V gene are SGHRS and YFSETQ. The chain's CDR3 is CASSGEVRGRNSPLHF. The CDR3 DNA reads TGCGCCAGCAGCGGCGAGGTGAGGGGAAGGAATTCACCCCTCCACTTT.

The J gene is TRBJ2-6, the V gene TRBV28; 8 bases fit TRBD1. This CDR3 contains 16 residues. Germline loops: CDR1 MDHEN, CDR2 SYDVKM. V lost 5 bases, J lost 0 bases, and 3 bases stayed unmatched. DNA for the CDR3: TGTGCCAGCAGTCGGACAGGGCGCTCTGGGGCCAACGTCCTGACTTTC. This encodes CASSRTGRSGANVLTF.

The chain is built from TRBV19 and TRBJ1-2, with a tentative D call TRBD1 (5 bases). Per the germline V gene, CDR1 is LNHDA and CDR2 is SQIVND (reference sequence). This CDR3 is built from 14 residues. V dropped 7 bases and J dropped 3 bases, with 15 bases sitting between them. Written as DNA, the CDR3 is TGTGCCAGTATCGAAGGCCAGGGCTACTATGGCTACACCTTC. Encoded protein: CASIEGQGYYGYTF.

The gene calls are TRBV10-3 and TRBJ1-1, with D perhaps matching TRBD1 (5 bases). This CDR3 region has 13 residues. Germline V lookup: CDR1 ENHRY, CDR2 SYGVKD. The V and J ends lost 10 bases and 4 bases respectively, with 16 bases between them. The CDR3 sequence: CASLQWGGTEAFF. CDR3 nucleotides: TGTGCCAGCCTCCAGTGGGGGGGCACTGAAGCTTTCTTT.

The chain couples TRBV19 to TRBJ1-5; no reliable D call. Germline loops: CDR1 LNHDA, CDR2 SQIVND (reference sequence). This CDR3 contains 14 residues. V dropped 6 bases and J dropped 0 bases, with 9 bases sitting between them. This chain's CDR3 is CASRDDYSNQPQHF. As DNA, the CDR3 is TGTGCCAGTAGGGACGATTATAGCAATCAGCCCCAGCATTTT. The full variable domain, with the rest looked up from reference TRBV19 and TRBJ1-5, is DGGITQSPKYLFRKEGQNVTLSCEQNLNHDAMYWYRQDPGQGLRLIYYSQIVNDFQKGDIAEGYSVSREKKESFPLTVTSAQKNPTAFYLCASRDDYSNQPQHFGDGTRLSIL.

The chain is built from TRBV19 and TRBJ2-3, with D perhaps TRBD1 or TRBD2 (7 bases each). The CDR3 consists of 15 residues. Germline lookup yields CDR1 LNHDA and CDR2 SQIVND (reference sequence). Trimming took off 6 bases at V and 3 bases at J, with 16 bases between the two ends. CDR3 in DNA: TGTGCCAGTAGCTGGGAGGGGGCCTGGACAGATACGCAGTATTTT. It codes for CASSWEGAWTDTQYF.